What follows describes a single T cell receptor (beta chain). 13 Jbeta primers and 60 Vbeta primers were used for the PCR. This table comes from immunoSEQ multiplex PCR, and its TCRdb copy is limited to in-frame clones, with some not included. The repertoire holds around 150,000 clones, with roughly 80% as singletons. V lost 5 bases to trimming and J lost 3 bases; unmatched junction nucleotides: 6. The germline CDR1 and CDR2 sequences are SEHNR and FQNEAQ (reference sequence). The length of the CDR3 is 17 residues. The sample belongs to a study of cytomegalovirus exposure and HLA in healthy donors. Specimen: PBMCs. The chain links TRBV7-9 to TRBJ2-2; 13 bases are shared with TRBD2. The clonotype was recovered from a man in his thirties or forties in good health and CMV-seropositive. The CDR3 DNA reads TGTGCCAGCAGCCCACTAGCGGGGGGGCCGGACACCGGGGAGCTGTTTTTT. Its translation is CASSPLAGGPDTGELFF. The entire variable domain, with the rest obtained from reference TRBV7-9 and TRBJ2-2, is as follows: DTGVSQNPRHKITKRGQNVTFRCDPISEHNRLYWYRQTLGQGPEFLTYFQNEAQLEKSRLLSDRFSAERPKGSFSTLEIQRTEQGDSAMYLCASSPLAGGPDTGELFFGEGSRLTVL.